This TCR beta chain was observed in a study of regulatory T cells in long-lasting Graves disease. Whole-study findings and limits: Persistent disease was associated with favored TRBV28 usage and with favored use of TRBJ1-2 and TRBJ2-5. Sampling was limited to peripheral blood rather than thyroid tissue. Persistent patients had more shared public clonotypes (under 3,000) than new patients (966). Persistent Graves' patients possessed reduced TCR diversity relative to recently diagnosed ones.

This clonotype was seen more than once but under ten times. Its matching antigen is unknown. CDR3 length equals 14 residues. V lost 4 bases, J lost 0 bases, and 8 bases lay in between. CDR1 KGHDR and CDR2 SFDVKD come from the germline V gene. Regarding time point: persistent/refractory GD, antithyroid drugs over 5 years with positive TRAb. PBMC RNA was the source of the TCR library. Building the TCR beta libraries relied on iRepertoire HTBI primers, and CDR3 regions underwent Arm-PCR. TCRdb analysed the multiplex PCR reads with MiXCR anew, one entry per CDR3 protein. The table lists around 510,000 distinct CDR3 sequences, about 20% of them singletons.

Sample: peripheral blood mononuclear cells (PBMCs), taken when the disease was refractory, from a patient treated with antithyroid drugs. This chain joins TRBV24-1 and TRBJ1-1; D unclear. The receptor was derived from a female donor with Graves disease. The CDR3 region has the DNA TGTGCCACCAGTGACCCGAAGTTGAACACTGAAGCTTTCTTT. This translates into CATSDPKLNTEAFF.